The clone carrying this T cell receptor beta chain occurred many times. V dropped 0 bases and J dropped 0 bases, with 11 bases sitting between them. Germline-derived CDR1 and CDR2 are ENHRY and SYGVKD. The CDR3 runs to 16 residues. TCRdb re-derived calls from the RT-PCR reads in MiXCR, one entry per CDR3 protein. The table includes more than 550,000 distinct CDR3 sequences, 11% to 15% detected once. This rearrangement joins TRBV10-3 to TRBJ1-1; weak D call: TRBD1 (6 bases). The sequence was collected from a female donor in good health, serving as a healthy control. What was sequenced was memory CD4+ T cells from blood. CDR3 DNA sequence: TGTGCCATCAGTGAGTCTAATGGACAGATGAACACTGAAGCTTTCTTT. This sequence encodes CAISESNGQMNTEAFF.